This T cell receptor (beta chain) was obtained from a study of T cell responses to AZD1222 COVID-19 vaccine. About the research overall: Second-dose timings of about 4 or about 12 weeks were pooled. Study-wide findings and caveats: Most donors were white British, females outnumbered males, and clonal diversity was possibly underestimated. Nearly half of spike-specific TCRs reportedly target variant regions that are unmutated in the B.1.351 and B.1.1.7 variants. Vaccination with two AZD1222 doses was followed by a rise in Spike-specific TCR breadth and depth.

As to this clone: Its antigen remains unidentified.

Trimming took 5 bases from V and 8 from J, leaving 15 bases between them. The length of the CDR3 is 13 residues. Assay: immunoSEQ multiplex PCR; the TCRdb copy retains only in-frame clones and omits some. The sample carries fewer than 65,000 clones, more than 65% recorded once. The TCR comes from an adult in good health. This chain links TRBV12-3 or TRBV12-4 with TRBJ1-2, with D perhaps TRBD1 (5 bases). The sample here was peripheral blood, taken on day 0 of AZD1222 vaccination. The DNA of the CDR3 is TGTGCCAGCAGTCAGGGCCTTATGGTGGGCTACACCTTC. It encodes CASSQGLMVGYTF.